The TCR beta chain described here comes from a study of blood T cells in healthy people across ages. The authors ran a second PCR of about 7 to 11 cycles using a sample-barcoded 5' primer and a J-beta primer mix. TCRdb called the 5' RACE reads again in MiXCR, with one record for every CDR3 protein. The sample lists over 1,500,000 distinct CDR3 sequences, about two fifths occurring once. CDR3 size: 16 residues. V gave up 6 bases and J gave up 10 bases; unmatched junction bases: 10. Sample donors were healthy Caucasian individuals that came from Russia, aged roughly 6 to 90. This clonotype showed up just a few times.

The TCR was taken from a human donor in good health. The sequenced sample consisted of blood. The chain employs TRBV12-3 or TRBV12-4 and TRBJ1-6; 12 bases are shared with TRBD1. The CDR3 coding sequence is TGTGCCAGCAGCCGGACCGGGACAGGGGGCGGGTCACCCCTCCACTTT. It encodes CASSRTGTGGGSPLHF.